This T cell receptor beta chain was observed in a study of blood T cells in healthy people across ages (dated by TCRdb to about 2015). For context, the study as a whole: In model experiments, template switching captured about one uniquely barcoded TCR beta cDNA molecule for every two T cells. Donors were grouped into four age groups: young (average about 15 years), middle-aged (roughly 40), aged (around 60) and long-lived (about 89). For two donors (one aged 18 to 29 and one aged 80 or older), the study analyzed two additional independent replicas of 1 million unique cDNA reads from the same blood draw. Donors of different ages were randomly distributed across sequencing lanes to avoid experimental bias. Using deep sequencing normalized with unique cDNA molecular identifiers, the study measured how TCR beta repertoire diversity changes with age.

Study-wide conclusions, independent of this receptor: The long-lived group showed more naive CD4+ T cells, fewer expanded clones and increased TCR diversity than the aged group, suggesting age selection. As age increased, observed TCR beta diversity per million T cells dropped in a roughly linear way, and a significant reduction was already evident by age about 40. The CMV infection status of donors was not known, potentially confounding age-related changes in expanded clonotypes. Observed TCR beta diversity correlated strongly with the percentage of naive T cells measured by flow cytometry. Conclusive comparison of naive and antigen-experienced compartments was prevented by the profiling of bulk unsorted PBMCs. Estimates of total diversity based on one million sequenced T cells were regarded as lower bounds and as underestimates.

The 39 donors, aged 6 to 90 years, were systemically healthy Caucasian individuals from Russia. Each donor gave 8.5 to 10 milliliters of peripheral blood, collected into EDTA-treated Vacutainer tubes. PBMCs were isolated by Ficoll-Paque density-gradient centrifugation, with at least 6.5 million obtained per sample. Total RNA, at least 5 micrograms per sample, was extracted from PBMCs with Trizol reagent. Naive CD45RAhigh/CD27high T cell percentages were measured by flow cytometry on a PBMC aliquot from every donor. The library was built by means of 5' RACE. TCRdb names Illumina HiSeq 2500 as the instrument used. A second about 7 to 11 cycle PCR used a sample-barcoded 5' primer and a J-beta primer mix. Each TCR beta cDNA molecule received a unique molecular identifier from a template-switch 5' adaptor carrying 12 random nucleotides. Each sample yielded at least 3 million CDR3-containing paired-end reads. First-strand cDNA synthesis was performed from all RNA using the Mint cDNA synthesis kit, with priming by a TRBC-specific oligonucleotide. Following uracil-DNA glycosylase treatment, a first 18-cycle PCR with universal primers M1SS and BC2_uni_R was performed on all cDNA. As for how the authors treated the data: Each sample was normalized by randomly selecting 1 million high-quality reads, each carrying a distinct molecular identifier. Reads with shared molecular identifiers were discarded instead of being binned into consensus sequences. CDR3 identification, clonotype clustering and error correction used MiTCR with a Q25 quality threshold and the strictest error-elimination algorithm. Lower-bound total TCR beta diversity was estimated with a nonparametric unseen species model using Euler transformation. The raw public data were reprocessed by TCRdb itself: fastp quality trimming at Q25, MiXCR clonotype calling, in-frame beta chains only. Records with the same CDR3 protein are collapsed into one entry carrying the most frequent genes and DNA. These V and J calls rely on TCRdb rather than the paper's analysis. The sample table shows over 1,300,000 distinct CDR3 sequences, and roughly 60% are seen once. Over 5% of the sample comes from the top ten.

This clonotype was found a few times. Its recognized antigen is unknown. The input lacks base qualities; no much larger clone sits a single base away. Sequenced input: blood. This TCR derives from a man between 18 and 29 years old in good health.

The CDR3 has the sequence CASSYSLEMDTQYF. Read as DNA, the sequence is TGTGCCAGCAGTTACTCTCTCGAGATGGATACGCAGTATTTT. Here the chain combines TRBV6-2 or TRBV6-3 and TRBJ2-3; the D gene is unclear. The CDR3 contains 14 residues, cysteine and phenylalanine counted. Only the CDR3 part of the read is kept: 42 bases, read in frame from the first base. The trim is 0 bases for V and 6 bases for J, with a gap of 10 bases between the germline ends. Per the germline V gene, MNHEY is the CDR1 and SVGEGT is the CDR2.